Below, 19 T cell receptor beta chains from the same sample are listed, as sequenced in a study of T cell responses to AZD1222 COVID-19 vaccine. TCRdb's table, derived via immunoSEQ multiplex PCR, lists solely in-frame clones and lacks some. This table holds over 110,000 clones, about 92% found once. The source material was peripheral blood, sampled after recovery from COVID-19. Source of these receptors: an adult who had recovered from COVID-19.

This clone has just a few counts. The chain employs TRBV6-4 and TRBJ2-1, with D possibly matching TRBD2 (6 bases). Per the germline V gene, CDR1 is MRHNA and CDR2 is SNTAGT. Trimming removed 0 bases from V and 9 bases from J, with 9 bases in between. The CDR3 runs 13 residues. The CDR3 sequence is CASSDSRGSEQFF. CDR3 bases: TGTGCCAGCAGTGACTCGCGGGGTTCTGAGCAGTTCTTC.

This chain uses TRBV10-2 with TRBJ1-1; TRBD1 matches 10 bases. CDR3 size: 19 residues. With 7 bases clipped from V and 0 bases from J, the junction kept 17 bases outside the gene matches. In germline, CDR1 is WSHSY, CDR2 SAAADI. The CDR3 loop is CASMIGTGATGSMNTEAFF. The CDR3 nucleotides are TGCGCCAGCATGATCGGGACAGGGGCCACGGGATCCATGAACACTGAAGCTTTCTTT.

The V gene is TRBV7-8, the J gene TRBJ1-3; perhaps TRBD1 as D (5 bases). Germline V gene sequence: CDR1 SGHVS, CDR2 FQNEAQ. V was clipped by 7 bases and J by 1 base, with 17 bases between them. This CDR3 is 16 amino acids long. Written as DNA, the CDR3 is TGTGCCAGCACCCCAAGGGGAGCTTCTTCTGGAAACACCATATATTTT. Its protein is CASTPRGASSGNTIYF.

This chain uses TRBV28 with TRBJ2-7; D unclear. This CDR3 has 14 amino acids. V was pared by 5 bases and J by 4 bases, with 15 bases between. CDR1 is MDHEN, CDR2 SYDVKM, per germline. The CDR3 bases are TGTGCCAGCAGTCCCTCAAAGGTCCTTTACGAGCAGTACTTC. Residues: CASSPSKVLYEQYF.

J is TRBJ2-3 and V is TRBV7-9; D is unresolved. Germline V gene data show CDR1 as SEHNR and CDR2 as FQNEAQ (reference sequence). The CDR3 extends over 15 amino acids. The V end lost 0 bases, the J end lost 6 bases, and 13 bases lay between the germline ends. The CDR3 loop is CASSLAEYGRDTQYF. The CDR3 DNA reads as TGTGCCAGCAGCTTAGCTGAGTACGGGCGGGATACGCAGTATTTT.

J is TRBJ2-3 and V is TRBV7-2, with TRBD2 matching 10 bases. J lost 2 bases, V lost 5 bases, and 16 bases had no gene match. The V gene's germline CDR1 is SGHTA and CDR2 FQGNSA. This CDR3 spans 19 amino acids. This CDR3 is CASSPRGWRAGGITDTQYF. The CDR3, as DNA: TGTGCCAGCAGCCCCCGGGGCTGGAGAGCGGGAGGGATCACAGATACGCAGTATTTT. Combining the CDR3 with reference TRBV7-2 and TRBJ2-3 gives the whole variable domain GAGVSQSPSNKVTEKGKDVELRCDPISGHTALYWYRQSLGQGLEFLIYFQGNSAPDKSGLPSDRFSAERTGGSVSTLTIQRTQQEDSAVYLCASSPRGWRAGGITDTQYFGPGTRLTVL.

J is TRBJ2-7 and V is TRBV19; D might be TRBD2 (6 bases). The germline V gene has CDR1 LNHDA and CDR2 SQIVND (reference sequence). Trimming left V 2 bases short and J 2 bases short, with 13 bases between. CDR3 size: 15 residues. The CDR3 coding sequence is TGTGCCAGTAGTATAAGCAGCGGGTTCGCCTACGAGCAGTACTTC. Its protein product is CASSISSGFAYEQYF.

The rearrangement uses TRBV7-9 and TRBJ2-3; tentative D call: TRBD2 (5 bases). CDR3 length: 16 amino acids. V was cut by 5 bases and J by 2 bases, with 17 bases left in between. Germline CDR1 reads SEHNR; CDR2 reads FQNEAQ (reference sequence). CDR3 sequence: CASSRRGSDPTDTQYF. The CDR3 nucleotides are TGTGCCAGCAGCCGCCGAGGTAGCGACCCCACAGATACGCAGTATTTT. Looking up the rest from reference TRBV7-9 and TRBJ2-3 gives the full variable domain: DTGVSQNPRHKITKRGQNVTFRCDPISEHNRLYWYRQTLGQGPEFLTYFQNEAQLEKSRLLSDRFSAERPKGSFSTLEIQRTEQGDSAMYLCASSRRGSDPTDTQYFGPGTRLTVL.

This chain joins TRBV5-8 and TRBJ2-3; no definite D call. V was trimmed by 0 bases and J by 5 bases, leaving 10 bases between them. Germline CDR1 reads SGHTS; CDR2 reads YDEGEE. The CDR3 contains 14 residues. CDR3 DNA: TGTGCCAGCAGCTTGGATAGGGCTGGAGATACGCAGTATTTT. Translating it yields CASSLDRAGDTQYF.

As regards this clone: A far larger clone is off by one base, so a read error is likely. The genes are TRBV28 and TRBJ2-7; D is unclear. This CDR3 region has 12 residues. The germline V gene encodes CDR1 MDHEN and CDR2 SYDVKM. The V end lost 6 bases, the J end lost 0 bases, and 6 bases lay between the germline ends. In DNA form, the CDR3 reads TGTGCCAGCAGGCCTAGCTCCTACGAGCAGTACTTC. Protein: CASRPSSYEQYF.

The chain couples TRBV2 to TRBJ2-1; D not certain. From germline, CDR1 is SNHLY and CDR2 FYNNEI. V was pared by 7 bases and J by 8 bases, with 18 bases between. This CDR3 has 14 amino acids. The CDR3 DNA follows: TGTGCCAGCAATGCACTCCCCCCTTTGGATGAGCAGTTCTTC. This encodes CASNALPPLDEQFF.

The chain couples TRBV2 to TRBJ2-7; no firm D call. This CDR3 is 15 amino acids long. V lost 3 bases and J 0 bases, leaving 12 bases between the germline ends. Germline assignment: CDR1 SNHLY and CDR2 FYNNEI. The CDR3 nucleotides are TGTGCCAGCAGTGATGTGGTAGTCAACTCCTACGAGCAGTACTTC. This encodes CASSDVVVNSYEQYF.

CDR3: CASSIGGRGSNQPQHF. CDR3 DNA sequence: TGTGCCAGTAGTATAGGCGGCAGGGGGAGCAATCAGCCCCAGCATTTT. This chain connects TRBV19 to TRBJ1-5, with TRBD1 matching over 7 bases. Germline V CDR1 and CDR2: LNHDA, SQIVND (reference sequence). V shed 1 base and J 1 base; nucleotides not matched to a gene: 4. The CDR3 length is 16 residues.

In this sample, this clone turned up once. CDR3 loop: CASTPGTGGHEQYF. The CDR3 DNA reads as TGTGCCAGCACCCCCGGGACAGGGGGCCACGAGCAGTACTTC. V is TRBV6-6 and J is TRBJ2-7, with TRBD1 identical over 12 bases. CDR1 MNHNY and CDR2 SVGAGI come from the germline V gene (reference sequence). The ends lost 7 bases at V and 5 bases at J; junction bases unmatched: 6. The CDR3 consists of 14 residues.

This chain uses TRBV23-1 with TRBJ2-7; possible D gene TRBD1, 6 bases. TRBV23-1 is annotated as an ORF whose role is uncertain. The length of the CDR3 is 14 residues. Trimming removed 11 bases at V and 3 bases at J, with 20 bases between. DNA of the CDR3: TGCGCCCCCCCAGGGGATGTACAGGGCTACGAGCAGTACTTC. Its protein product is CAPPGDVQGYEQYF.

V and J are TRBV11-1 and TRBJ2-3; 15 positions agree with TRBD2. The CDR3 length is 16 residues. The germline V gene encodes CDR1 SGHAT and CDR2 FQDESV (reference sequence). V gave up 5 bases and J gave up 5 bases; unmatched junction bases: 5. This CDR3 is CASSPGLAGGRDTQYF. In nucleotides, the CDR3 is TGTGCCAGCAGCCCCGGACTAGCGGGAGGGAGAGATACGCAGTATTTT.

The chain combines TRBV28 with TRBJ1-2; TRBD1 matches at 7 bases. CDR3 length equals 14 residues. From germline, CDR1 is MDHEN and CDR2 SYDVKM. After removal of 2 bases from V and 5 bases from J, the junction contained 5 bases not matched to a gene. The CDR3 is CASSLSKGAYGYTF. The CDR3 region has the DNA TGTGCCAGCAGTTTAAGTAAGGGGGCTTATGGCTACACCTTC.

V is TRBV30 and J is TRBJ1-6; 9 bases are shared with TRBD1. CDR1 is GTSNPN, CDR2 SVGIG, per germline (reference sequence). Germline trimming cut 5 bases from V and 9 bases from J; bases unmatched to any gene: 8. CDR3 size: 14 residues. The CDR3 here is CAWEIGTGSSPLHF. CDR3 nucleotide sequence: TGTGCCTGGGAAATCGGGACAGGGAGTTCACCCCTCCACTTT.

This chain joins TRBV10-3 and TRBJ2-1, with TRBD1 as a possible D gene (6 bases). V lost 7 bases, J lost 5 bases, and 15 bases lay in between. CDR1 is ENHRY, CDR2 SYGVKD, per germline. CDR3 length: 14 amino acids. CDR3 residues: CAIKVRRGHNEQFF. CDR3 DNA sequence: TGTGCCATCAAAGTCCGCAGGGGCCACAATGAGCAGTTCTTC.